The 29 T cell receptor beta chains below were found in one sample sequenced in a study of T cells after somatic rescue of genetic block. Libraries were prepared by immunoSEQ multiplex PCR; TCRdb keeps only in-frame clonotypes and omits some of them. The table lists more than 13,000 clones, about three quarters of them singletons. The sequencing sample was made of peripheral blood mononuclear cells (PBMCs). The source of these receptors is a man younger than 35.

The chain carries TRBV29-1 and TRBJ2-7, with a tentative D call TRBD1 (6 bases). Trimming stripped 4 bases from V and 2 bases from J, with 18 bases between. This CDR3 contains 15 residues. Germline values: CDR1 SQVTM, CDR2 ANQGSEA. The CDR3 loop reads CSVAKGPGQTYEQYF. The CDR3 DNA is TGCAGCGTTGCCAAAGGTCCGGGACAAACCTACGAGCAGTACTTC.

This chain links TRBV27 with TRBJ2-7, with D possibly being TRBD1 or TRBD2 (5 bases each). The germline V gene has CDR1 MNHEY and CDR2 SMNVEV (reference sequence). V was cut by 1 base and J by 4 bases, with 11 bases left in between. This CDR3 is built from 14 residues. CDR3 region: CASSLWDQPYEQYF. CDR3 DNA sequence: TGTGCCAGCAGTTTATGGGACCAACCTTACGAGCAGTACTTC.

The rearrangement links TRBV7-6 to TRBJ2-5, with a possible D match to TRBD1 (5 bases). The CDR3 has 14 residues. V lost 4 bases to trimming and J lost 4 bases, with 13 bases between them. The germline V gene has CDR1 SGHVS and CDR2 FNYEAQ. The CDR3 nucleotides read TGTGCCAGCAGCTCGGACACCCGAATAGAGACCCAGTACTTC. Translating gives CASSSDTRIETQYF. Full variable domain (rest looked up from reference TRBV7-6 and TRBJ2-5): GAGVSQSPRYKVTKRGQDVALRCDPISGHVSLYWYRQALGQGPEFLTYFNYEAQQDKSGLPNDRFSAERPEGSISTLTIQRTEQRDSAMYRCASSSDTRIETQYFGPGTRLLVL.

This clone was found a few times. V and J are TRBV5-1 and TRBJ2-7, with D perhaps matching TRBD1 (6 bases). This CDR3 has 15 amino acids. Trimming stripped 4 bases from V and 2 bases from J, with 16 bases between. The germline V gene encodes CDR1 SGHRS and CDR2 YFSETQ. As DNA, the CDR3 is TGCGCCAGCAGCCCGGCTCCGGGACAAACCTACGAGCAGTACTTC. Its translation: CASSPAPGQTYEQYF.

This chain joins TRBV7-9 and TRBJ1-5; possibly TRBD1 for D (5 bases). The CDR3 sequence is 17 residues long. V shed 1 base and J shed 0 bases, with 13 bases lying between them. CDR1 and CDR2 (germline): SEHNR, FQNEAQ (reference sequence). CDR3 protein: CASSLGRGGYSNQPQHF. The CDR3 region has the DNA TGTGCCAGCAGCTTAGGGAGGGGAGGATATAGCAATCAGCCCCAGCATTTT. Based on the CDR3 plus reference TRBV7-9 and TRBJ1-5, the full variable domain is DTGVSQNPRHKITKRGQNVTFRCDPISEHNRLYWYRQTLGQGPEFLTYFQNEAQLEKSRLLSDRFSAERPKGSFSTLEIQRTEQGDSAMYLCASSLGRGGYSNQPQHFGDGTRLSIL.

The chain joins TRBV19 to TRBJ2-5; 9 positions agree with TRBD1. Germline CDR1 and CDR2: LNHDA and SQIVND (reference sequence). The CDR3 sequence is 16 residues long. The junction had 6 bases not matched to a gene; V was cut back by 4 bases and J by 0 bases. The DNA of the CDR3 is TGTGCCAGTAGTAGCACAGGGGGCATCAACCAAGAGACCCAGTACTTC. It codes for CASSSTGGINQETQYF.

This clone was recorded once. This rearrangement joins TRBV6-5 to TRBJ2-1; TRBD1 aligns across 9 bases. V lost 6 bases to trimming and J lost 5 bases; unmatched junction nucleotides: 8. The germline V gene encodes CDR1 MNHEY and CDR2 SVGAGI. CDR3 length equals 15 residues. The CDR3: CASSSGTGLNNEQFF. CDR3 nucleotides: TGTGCCAGCAGCTCCGGGACAGGGCTTAACAATGAGCAGTTCTTC.

This clone was detected only a few times. J is TRBJ1-6 and V is TRBV5-1, with 7 bases matching TRBD1. V lost 4 bases, J lost 3 bases, and 7 bases stayed unmatched. CDR1 is SGHRS, CDR2 YFSETQ, per germline. The CDR3 contains 16 residues. The CDR3 sequence is CASSAGQVLYNSPLHF. The CDR3 DNA reads as TGCGCCAGCAGCGCCGGACAGGTTCTCTATAATTCACCCCTCCACTTT.

This chain uses TRBV21-1 with TRBJ2-5; the table's D call of TRBD1 was not tested on the DNA. TRBV21-1 counts as a pseudogene. The length of the CDR3 is 14 residues. CDR3 loop: CASSKRGQLVTQYF. The CDR3 bases are TGTGCCAGCAGCAAAAGGGGCCAGTTGGTGACCCAGTACTTC.

This chain links TRBV19 with TRBJ2-7; 12 bases are a match to TRBD2. The CDR3 extends over 17 amino acids. Germline V gene data show CDR1 as LNHDA and CDR2 as SQIVND (reference sequence). J gave up 7 bases and V 8 bases, and 18 bases lay outside the gene matches. The CDR3 is CASSPPGELAGGSEQYF. Written as DNA, the CDR3 is TGTGCCAGTTCCCCGCCAGGGGAGCTAGCGGGAGGGAGTGAGCAGTACTTC. The full variable domain, its missing parts supplied by reference TRBV19 and TRBJ2-7, is DGGITQSPKYLFRKEGQNVTLSCEQNLNHDAMYWYRQDPGQGLRLIYYSQIVNDFQKGDIAEGYSVSREKKESFPLTVTSAQKNPTAFYLCASSPPGELAGGSEQYFGPGTRLTVT.

This clone is medium-sized within its sample. The same CDR3 arises from other DNA sequences in this sample as well. J is TRBJ1-2 and V is TRBV6-6; D uncertain. Germline loops: CDR1 MNHNY, CDR2 SVGAGI (reference sequence). CDR3 length: 11 amino acids. Trimming cost V 6 bases and J 2 bases, with 4 bases left between them. In nucleotides, the CDR3 is TGTGCCAGCAGCCACAACTATGGCTACACCTTC. This codes for CASSHNYGYTF.

In its sample, this clone was seen once. V usage is TRBV5-1 and J usage is TRBJ1-5, with TRBD1 matching 10 bases. J gave up 7 bases and V 4 bases, and 5 bases lay outside the gene matches. Germline V gene sequence: CDR1 SGHRS, CDR2 YFSETQ. The CDR3 runs to 14 residues. CDR3 in DNA: TGCGCCAGCAGCGACGGGACAGGGGTCCAGCCCCAGCATTTT. This codes for CASSDGTGVQPQHF.

The genes are TRBV11-2 and TRBJ2-1, with D possibly being TRBD2 (5 bases). CDR1 and CDR2 from the germline V gene are SGHAT and FQNNGV. The CDR3 has 17 residues. Trimming shortened V by 0 bases and J by 5 bases, and 17 bases separated the two germline ends. CDR3 amino acids: CASSLDRDSFPHNEQFF. In DNA form, the CDR3 reads TGTGCCAGCAGCTTAGATCGGGATAGCTTCCCTCACAATGAGCAGTTCTTC.

The chain couples TRBV4-2 to TRBJ2-1; 8 bases are shared with TRBD2. This CDR3 has 16 residues. V lost 0 bases, J lost 4 bases, and 5 bases stayed unmatched. The germline V gene encodes CDR1 LGHNA and CDR2 YNFKEQ. The CDR3 sequence: CASSQDQQRGYNEQFF. For the CDR3, the DNA is TGTGCCAGCAGCCAAGATCAGCAGCGGGGGTACAATGAGCAGTTCTTC.

The chain employs TRBV2 and TRBJ2-7, with D possibly being TRBD2 (5 bases). CDR3 length equals 13 residues. Germline lookup yields CDR1 SNHLY and CDR2 FYNNEI. The germline V and J ends were trimmed by 8 bases and 4 bases, with 15 bases remaining between them. The CDR3 nucleotides are TGTGCCAGCTGGGAGCCCCGCTATTACGAGCAGTACTTC. Its translation: CASWEPRYYEQYF.

The chain combines TRBV28 with TRBJ2-1, with TRBD1 identical over 10 bases. The J segment lost 1 base and the V segment lost 3 bases, leaving 6 bases of the junction unmatched. Germline V gene sequence: CDR1 MDHEN, CDR2 SYDVKM. The CDR3 consists of 17 residues. This chain's CDR3 is CASSFHRDRGSYNEQFF. As DNA, the CDR3 is TGTGCCAGCAGTTTTCATCGGGACAGGGGTTCCTACAATGAGCAGTTCTTC.

The chain combines TRBV6-4 with TRBJ2-5, with 8 bases identical to TRBD2. V trimming: 0 bases; J trimming: 2 bases; junction bases outside the gene matches: 17. The germline V gene has CDR1 MRHNA and CDR2 SNTAGT. The CDR3 extends over 20 amino acids. The DNA for the CDR3 is TGTGCCAGCAGTGACTCCCCCCCGGTATATGCGGGAGGAGGGCAAGAGACCCAGTACTTC. Protein product: CASSDSPPVYAGGGQETQYF.

The chain joins TRBV13 to TRBJ2-3, with TRBD2 matching 10 bases. The V gene end was trimmed by 5 bases and the J gene end by 6 bases; junction bases not matched to a gene: 14. The germline V gene encodes CDR1 PRHDT and CDR2 FYEKMQ (reference sequence). The CDR3 spans 17 residues. CDR3 in DNA: TGTGCCAGCAGCCATTCCTTAGCGGGAGGCCGGTGGGATACGCAGTATTTT. Translation: CASSHSLAGGRWDTQYF.

This clone was picked up a small number of times. This chain links TRBV10-1 with TRBJ2-7; 8 positions match TRBD2. V lost 10 bases, J lost 6 bases, and 14 bases stayed unmatched. In germline, CDR1 is WNHNN, CDR2 SYGVQD (reference sequence). CDR3 length: 14 amino acids. The CDR3 DNA sequence: TGCGCCACCTCTCCGAGGACGGGAGGGCGCGAGCAGTACTTC. This translates into CATSPRTGGREQYF.

The DNA for the CDR3 is TGTGCCTGGAGTGTAGGGGTCTCTGGGGCCAACGTCCTGACTTTC. Protein: CAWSVGVSGANVLTF. The V call is TRBV30, the J call TRBJ2-6; weak D call: TRBD1 (5 bases). This CDR3 has 15 amino acids. Germline lookup yields CDR1 GTSNPN and CDR2 SVGIG (reference sequence). Trimming removed 0 bases from V and 0 bases from J, with 6 bases in between.

This clone was seen a few times. The rearrangement links TRBV5-8 to TRBJ1-5, with 7 bases that match TRBD1. The CDR3 contains 15 residues. Germline CDR1 is SGHTS and CDR2 is YDEGEE. The V and J ends lost 0 bases and 3 bases, in that order; junction bases with no gene match: 3. CDR3 region: CASSLDRGDNQPQHF. The DNA for the CDR3 is TGTGCCAGCAGCTTGGACAGGGGAGACAATCAGCCCCAGCATTTT.

The chain carries TRBV10-1 and TRBJ1-5; no clear D. CDR1 and CDR2 (germline): WNHNN, SYGVQD (reference sequence). This CDR3 contains 14 residues. V was trimmed by 1 base and J by 4 bases, leaving 8 bases between them. CDR3 in DNA: TGCGCCAGCAGTGAGTACGGGAGGAATCAGCCCCAGCATTTT. Translation gives CASSEYGRNQPQHF.

The chain joins TRBV29-1 to TRBJ2-6, with 15 bases aligning to TRBD2. After removal of 4 bases from V and 3 bases from J, the junction contained 1 base not matched to a gene. The CDR3 totals 16 residues. Germline V gene data show CDR1 as SQVTM and CDR2 as ANQGSEA. CDR3 in DNA: TGCAGCGTTGGGACTAGCGGGAGGGTTGGGGCCAACGTCCTGACTTTC. This sequence encodes CSVGTSGRVGANVLTF.

The chain couples TRBV6-5 to TRBJ1-2; D perhaps matches TRBD1 (5 bases). The CDR3 has 13 amino acids. Germline assignment: CDR1 MNHEY and CDR2 SVGAGI. V lost 5 bases and J 5 bases, leaving 12 bases between the germline ends. The CDR3: CASSRQISYGYTF. For the CDR3, the DNA is TGTGCCAGCAGTCGACAGATTTCATATGGCTACACCTTC.

The J gene is TRBJ1-4, the V gene TRBV5-1; D is unclear. This CDR3 is built from 15 residues. Trimming cost V 0 bases and J 0 bases, with 6 bases left between them. Germline CDR1 is SGHRS and CDR2 is YFSETQ. CDR3 protein: CASSLGGTTNEKLFF. The DNA for the CDR3 is TGCGCCAGCAGCTTGGGGGGAACAACTAATGAAAAACTGTTTTTT.

CDR3 sequence (DNA): TGCGCCAGCAGCATAGGGACAGGTGTAACCAAAAACATTCAGTACTTC. Encoded protein: CASSIGTGVTKNIQYF. The V gene is TRBV5-1, the J gene TRBJ2-4, with TRBD1 identical over 8 bases. This CDR3 is built from 16 residues. Germline assignment: CDR1 SGHRS and CDR2 YFSETQ. The J segment lost 2 bases and the V segment lost 4 bases, leaving 8 bases of the junction unmatched.

The chain recombines TRBV19 with TRBJ2-5; 8 bases line up with TRBD1. The CDR3 spans 14 residues. V lost 4 bases and J lost 4; bases outside the gene matches: 5. Germline lookup yields CDR1 LNHDA and CDR2 SQIVND (reference sequence). The CDR3 reads CASSKGQVGETQYF. The CDR3 region has the DNA TGTGCCAGTAGTAAGGGACAGGTAGGAGAGACCCAGTACTTC. Together with reference TRBV19 and TRBJ2-5, the CDR3 gives the full variable domain: DGGITQSPKYLFRKEGQNVTLSCEQNLNHDAMYWYRQDPGQGLRLIYYSQIVNDFQKGDIAEGYSVSREKKESFPLTVTSAQKNPTAFYLCASSKGQVGETQYFGPGTRLLVL.

The rearrangement joins TRBV7-8 to TRBJ2-5; D is possibly TRBD1 (6 bases). This CDR3 contains 15 residues. Trimming removed 2 bases at V and 2 bases at J, with 12 bases between. Germline lookup yields CDR1 SGHVS and CDR2 FQNEAQ. CDR3 DNA: TGTGCCAGCAGCTTAATTAATAGGGGGCAAGAGACCCAGTACTTC. This gives the protein CASSLINRGQETQYF.

This clone was seen only a few times. The CDR3 nucleotides read TGTGCCAGCAGTTATGGCAGCCTACTTGGCTACACCTTC. The encoded protein is CASSYGSLLGYTF. V is TRBV28 and J is TRBJ1-2; no clear D. The CDR3 runs 13 residues. The V and J ends lost 4 bases and 7 bases respectively, with 13 bases between them. Germline assignment: CDR1 MDHEN and CDR2 SYDVKM.